This T cell receptor beta chain was found in a study of shared T cell receptors in the human thymus. Deletions cut 2 bases from V and 0 bases from J, with 8 bases between. Germline V gene sequence: CDR1 SGHRS, CDR2 YFSETQ. This CDR3 has 14 amino acids. Produced via immunoSEQ multiplex PCR; TCRdb's table is partial and in-frame only. The data hold approximately 400,000 clones, with approximately 95% observed a single time. V usage is TRBV5-1 and J usage is TRBJ2-5; D possibly corresponds to TRBD1 (6 bases). The TCR originated in a human donor. Sequenced input: thymocytes. This chain's CDR3 is CASSFGTYQETQYF. CDR3 bases: TGCGCCAGCAGCTTTGGGACATACCAAGAGACCCAGTACTTC.